These T cell receptor beta chains were read from a single sample in a study of technical replicates of blood from a handful of donors. Clones were read by immunoSEQ multiplex PCR, and TCRdb kept only the in-frame ones, dropping some. The sample lists 15,000 or so clones; about 86% were seen once. The sample consisted of PBMCs. The receptors were gathered from a human donor in good health. The CDR3 runs from the conserved cysteine through the conserved F or W. A D gene is named only where the DNA matches it firmly. Size tells how often a clone was seen (once, few, many) or the class of an expanded clone, and some rows leave it out.

j_call,clone_size,v_call,d_call,cdr3_nt,cdr3_aa
TRBJ2-3,NA,TRBV7-2,TRBD2,TGTGCCAGCAGCTTACAGAGCGGGAGGGCGCCAGATACGCAGTATTTT,CASSLQSGRAPDTQYF
TRBJ2-7,NA,TRBV19,TRBD2,TGTGCCAGTAGTATAGATTTCGCTAGCGGCTCCTACGAGCAGTACTTC,CASSIDFASGSYEQYF
TRBJ2-3,NA,TRBV6-6,TRBD1,TGTGCCAGCAGACCGGGACAGACAGATACGCAGTATTTT,CASRPGQTDTQYF
TRBJ2-3,once,TRBV2,TRBD2,TGTGCCAGCAGTGAGGCCCTAGCGGGAGGATTACCAGATACGCAGTATTTT,CASSEALAGGLPDTQYF
TRBJ2-2,NA,TRBV19,TRBD2,TGTGCCAGTAGTATGGGTGGGAGGGGCGCCGGGGAGCTGTTTTTT,CASSMGGRGAGELFF
TRBJ1-3,once,TRBV27,NA,TGTGCCAGCAGCCCCTTGGGAGCTGGAAACACCATATATTTT,CASSPLGAGNTIYF
TRBJ1-1,NA,TRBV6-1,NA,TGTGCCAGCAGTTTACAGGTAAACACTGAAGCTTTCTTT,CASSLQVNTEAFF
TRBJ1-4,NA,TRBV7-8,NA,TGTGCCAGCAGCTTAGGATGGGCCGCGGGTGAAAAACTGTTTTTT,CASSLGWAAGEKLFF
TRBJ2-5,NA,TRBV7-9,NA,TGTGCCAGCAGCGGTACCGGGAACCAAGAGACCCAGTACTTC,CASSGTGNQETQYF
TRBJ2-3,NA,TRBV4-2,NA,TGTGCCAGCAGCCAACTTACAGGGCCCGATACGCAGTATTTT,CASSQLTGPDTQYF
TRBJ2-1,NA,TRBV11-3,NA,TGTGCCAGCAGCTTAGGGGAGGACTCCTACAATGAGCAGTTCTTC,CASSLGEDSYNEQFF
TRBJ1-1,NA,TRBV19,TRBD1,TGTGCCAGTAGTATAGGCGCCGGACAGGTGGGAGCTTTCTTT,CASSIGAGQVGAFF
TRBJ1-1,NA,TRBV14,NA,TGTGCCAGCAGCCAAAGGACCGAAGGGAGGGGCACTGAAGCTTTCTTT,CASSQRTEGRGTEAFF
TRBJ2-5,NA,TRBV14,TRBD2,TGTGCCAGCAGTACAGCGGGGGGAGAGACCCAGTACTTC,CASSTAGGETQYF
TRBJ2-7,NA,TRBV4-1,TRBD1,TGCGCCAGCAGCCGAGGGACAGCCTCCGGGGACGAGCAGTACTTC,CASSRGTASGDEQYF
TRBJ2-3,NA,TRBV6-5,TRBD2,TGTGCCAGCAGTTACGACGGGAGGGCAGATACGCAGTATTTT,CASSYDGRADTQYF
TRBJ2-1,NA,TRBV5-4,TRBD2,TGTGCCAGCTCCTACCCTAGCGGGAGGGTTTTTGGGGAGCAGTTCTTC,CASSYPSGRVFGEQFF
TRBJ2-1,NA,TRBV12-5,TRBD2,TGTGCTAGTGGTTCTAGGACTAGCGGCGCCCGGGGGAAGGGGTTCTTC,CASGSRTSGARGKGFF
TRBJ2-7,NA,TRBV5-5,NA,TGTGCCAGCACCCTAGGGGTAGTGGCGGACTCCTACGAGCAGTACTTC,CASTLGVVADSYEQYF
TRBJ2-1,NA,TRBV9,TRBD2,TGTGCCAGCAGCGTCAATAGCGGGAGCGGGCGCAATGAGCAGTTCTTC,CASSVNSGSGRNEQFF
TRBJ2-3,NA,TRBV19,NA,TGTGCCAGTAGTATCTCGGTGCGACCAATGGGCGCAGATACGCAGTATTTT,CASSISVRPMGADTQYF
TRBJ1-2,NA,TRBV25-1,TRBD1,TGTGCCAGTCCTGGGACAGCCCCCGATGGCTACACCTTC,CASPGTAPDGYTF
TRBJ2-5,NA,TRBV10-3,NA,TGTGCCATCAGTGACAGGAAAGAGACCCAGTACTTC,CAISDRKETQYF
TRBJ2-2,NA,TRBV15,NA,TGTGCCACCAGCAGGAGACTAGTTTACACCGGGGAGCTGTTTTTT,CATSRRLVYTGELFF
TRBJ2-7,NA,TRBV4-1,TRBD2,TGCGCCAGCAGCCAAGATCTTTCGGGGGGACCCATCTTC,CASSQDLSGGPIF
TRBJ2-3,NA,TRBV5-6,TRBD2,TGTGCCAGCAGAGCCCGGGCGGGAGGTAGGGATACGCAGTATTTT,CASRARAGGRDTQYF
TRBJ2-7,NA,TRBV5-1,TRBD2,TGCGCCAGCAGCCGGGGGGGCGGGACTACCCTTGACGAGCAGTACTTC,CASSRGGGTTLDEQYF
TRBJ2-3,NA,TRBV11-3,TRBD1,TGTGCCAGCAGCTCATATTCCGGGACAGACACAGATACGCAGTATTTT,CASSSYSGTDTDTQYF
TRBJ2-6,NA,TRBV2,TRBD1,TGTGCCAGCAGTCGGGGACAGGGGTTGACTGGGGCCAACGTCCTGACTTTC,CASSRGQGLTGANVLTF
TRBJ2-1,NA,TRBV27,NA,TGTGCCAGCAGGGAGGGCCTTGCCTACCCCCAAGACAATGAGCAGTTCTTC,CASREGLAYPQDNEQFF
TRBJ2-7,once,TRBV5-4,TRBD1,TGTGCCAGCAGCGATGTAGGACAGGGGCTCTACGAGCAGTACTTC,CASSDVGQGLYEQYF
TRBJ2-2,NA,TRBV10-3,NA,TGTGCCATCAGGTTAACAGGGTTTGTTGCCGGGGAGCTGTTTTTT,CAIRLTGFVAGELFF
TRBJ1-1,few,TRBV18,NA,TGTGCCAGCTCACCACTCGGGACAAACCTCCCGGGCACTGAAGCTTTCTTT,CASSPLGTNLPGTEAFF
TRBJ2-1,NA,TRBV2,TRBD2,TGTGCCAGCAACTCGGGACTAGATCCTTATGAGCAGTTCTTC,CASNSGLDPYEQFF
TRBJ2-7,NA,TRBV19,NA,TGTGCCAGTAGTGGGGGGAGCAACGAGCAGTACTTC,CASSGGSNEQYF
TRBJ1-4,NA,TRBV14,NA,TGTGCCAGCAGCCAAGATCCCCGGGTTGGTGAAAAACTGTTTTTT,CASSQDPRVGEKLFF
TRBJ2-7,NA,TRBV28,NA,TGTGCCAGCAGTTTAATTACCTACGAGCAGTACTTC,CASSLITYEQYF
TRBJ1-1,NA,TRBV10-3,NA,TGTGCCATCAGAAGACGGGTCGAGACTGAAGCTTTCTTT,CAIRRRVETEAFF
TRBJ1-1,NA,TRBV6-1,TRBD1,TGTGCCAGCAGTCCGGGACAGGGGTCGAACACTGAAGCTTTCTTT,CASSPGQGSNTEAFF
TRBJ2-3,NA,TRBV11-3,TRBD2,TGTGCCAGCAGCCCCGGGACTAGCGGCACAGATACGCAGTATTTT,CASSPGTSGTDTQYF
TRBJ1-4,NA,TRBV7-9,TRBD1,TGTGCCAGCAGCTTAAGGACAGGGGGCGGGGAAAAACTGTTTTTT,CASSLRTGGGEKLFF
TRBJ1-2,once,TRBV27,NA,TGTGCCAGCAGTTTAAGCGGACAGAACTATGGCTACACCTTC,CASSLSGQNYGYTF
TRBJ2-2,NA,TRBV19,TRBD1,TGTGCCAGTAGTAGGACAGGGGGCACCGGGGAGCTGTTTTTT,CASSRTGGTGELFF
TRBJ2-3,NA,TRBV18,TRBD1,TGTGCCAGCTCAACGACCGGGACAGGGGGCACAGATACGCAGTATTTT,CASSTTGTGGTDTQYF
TRBJ2-7,NA,TRBV7-8,TRBD2,TGTGCCAGCAGCTTAGAAGCGGGAGACTACGAGCAGTACTTC,CASSLEAGDYEQYF
TRBJ2-3,NA,TRBV5-1,NA,TGCGCCAGCAGCTTGGCGGCGGATGCTAGCACAGATACGCAGTATTTT,CASSLAADASTDTQYF
TRBJ2-7,NA,TRBV7-6,TRBD2,TGTGCCAGCAGCTTAGTTGTAGCGGGAGAAAACGAGCAGTACTTC,CASSLVVAGENEQYF
TRBJ1-5,once,TRBV12-5,NA,TGTGCTAGTGGTTTGGGACAGGGCAATCAGCCCCAGCATTTT,CASGLGQGNQPQHF
TRBJ1-2,NA,TRBV30,NA,TGTGCCTGGAGTTTTGCGGGTCGGGAAGACTATGGCTACACCTTC,CAWSFAGREDYGYTF